A selection of T cell receptor beta chains follows, all from one sample in a study of a mutant IDH1 vaccine in newly diagnosed glioma. The antigens for these receptors are not known. Assay used: immunoSEQ multiplex PCR; TCRdb lists only in-frame clones, some missing. The sample has roughly 51,000 clones; roughly 84% are singletons. The sequencing used PBMCs, collected from a glioma patient whose treatment included an IDH1 peptide vaccine. Receptors originate from a man aged 35-49 years with glioma. Both conserved end residues are part of each CDR3. D genes are given only for firm matches. Not every row has a clone size; where given, it reads once, few, many or a size class.

abundance	v_gene	d_gene	j_gene	CDR3nt	CDR3aa
once	TRBV6-5	TRBD2	TRBJ2-2	TGTGCCAGCAAAGGCGGGGGGGTAACCGGGGAGCTGTTTTTT	CASKGGGVTGELFF
NA	TRBV7-8	TRBD1	TRBJ1-2	TGTGCCAGCAGCTTAGCGGTAGGACAGGGGTCTATCGATGGCTACACCTTC	CASSLAVGQGSIDGYTF
NA	TRBV5-6	NA	TRBJ1-2	TGTGCCAGCAGCGGTAGCCATGGCTACACCTTC	CASSGSHGYTF
NA	TRBV6-5	TRBD2	TRBJ2-7	TGTGCCAGCAGTTACGATCGACTAGCGGGGCCGACCGAGCAGTACTTC	CASSYDRLAGPTEQYF
NA	TRBV13	NA	TRBJ2-1	TGTGCCAGCAGCCCCGCCCCGTCCAATGAGCAGTTCTTC	CASSPAPSNEQFF
once	TRBV29-1	NA	TRBJ1-1	TGCAGTGCATTTTATTTTGATATGAACACTGAAGCTTTCTTT	CSAFYFDMNTEAFF
once	TRBV5-4	NA	TRBJ1-4	TGTGCCAGCAGCTTGGCTGGGGGACCGGCTAATGAAAAACTGTTTTTT	CASSLAGGPANEKLFF
NA	TRBV7-9	TRBD1	TRBJ2-2	TGTGCCAGCAGCAAGTTACAGGGGGCGGTGGACACCGGGGAGCTGTTTTTT	CASSKLQGAVDTGELFF
NA	TRBV5-7	NA	TRBJ2-5	TGTGCCAGCAGCACCACTAGACAAGAGACCCAGTACTTC	CASSTTRQETQYF
NA	TRBV7-2	NA	TRBJ1-4	TGTGCCAGCAGCGCCTTACAGGCGGTCAACGAAAAACTGTTTTTT	CASSALQAVNEKLFF
NA	TRBV7-9	NA	TRBJ1-4	TGTGCCAGCAGCCCACAGGGAGGCGAAAAACTGTTTTTT	CASSPQGGEKLFF
NA	TRBV10-2	NA	TRBJ2-2	TGCGCCAGCAGCCTTGGGGGGCAGATCGGGGAGCTGTTTTTT	CASSLGGQIGELFF
NA	TRBV27	NA	TRBJ1-2	TGTGCCAGCAGTCCCCAAGGACAGCTTAACTATGGCTACACCTTC	CASSPQGQLNYGYTF
NA	TRBV5-6	NA	TRBJ2-3	TGTGCCAGCAGCTTGGGTGCACTCCGCACAGATACGCAGTATTTT	CASSLGALRTDTQYF
NA	TRBV5-6	NA	TRBJ1-3	TGTGCCAGCAGCTGGGGCGTGGGAAACACCATATATTTT	CASSWGVGNTIYF
once	TRBV30	TRBD2	TRBJ2-5	TGTGCCTGGAGGGGGGCCACCCGGGCCCTAGCGGGGGGCACAGAGACCCAGTACTTC	CAWRGATRALAGGTETQYF
NA	TRBV29-1	TRBD2	TRBJ2-3	TGCAGCGTCCAAGGACTAGCCCTGTTCACAGATACGCAGTATTTT	CSVQGLALFTDTQYF
NA	TRBV14	NA	TRBJ1-2	TGTGCCAGCAGCCAAGATACCCGACAGAGCTATGGCTACACCTTC	CASSQDTRQSYGYTF
NA	TRBV7-9	TRBD2	TRBJ2-3	TGTGCCAGCAGCCCAGGGACTAGCGGGGGGGCCGTTTATACGCAGTATTTT	CASSPGTSGGAVYTQYF
NA	TRBV7-9	TRBD1	TRBJ1-1	TGTGCCAGCAGGGGACAGGGTCCTATGAACACTGAAGCTTTCTTT	CASRGQGPMNTEAFF
NA	TRBV12-5	NA	TRBJ1-5	TGTGCTAGTGTGAGGGGTGGCTACAATCAGCCCCAGCATTTT	CASVRGGYNQPQHF
NA	TRBV7-9	NA	TRBJ2-5	TGTGCCAGCAGCCCAAGGGGGTCCCAAGAGACCCAGTACTTC	CASSPRGSQETQYF
NA	TRBV2	NA	TRBJ2-5	TGTGCCAGCAACGTAGGTCGGGTCGGGAAACAAGAGACCCAGTACTTC	CASNVGRVGKQETQYF
NA	TRBV9	TRBD1	TRBJ1-6	TGTGCCAGCACCAAGACAGGGTCAGTGGATTCACCCCTCCACTTT	CASTKTGSVDSPLHF
few	TRBV2	TRBD1	TRBJ1-6	TGTGCCAGCAGGGGACAGGGGAATTCACCCCTCCACTTT	CASRGQGNSPLHF
NA	TRBV19	NA	TRBJ1-1	TGTGCCAGTAGTATACAGGGGAACACTGAAGCTTTCTTT	CASSIQGNTEAFF
NA	TRBV19	TRBD2	TRBJ2-7	TGTGCCAGTAGTATGGCCCTCGGGGGGGCTACTATCGGCTACGAGCAGTACTTC	CASSMALGGATIGYEQYF
once	TRBV6-5	NA	TRBJ2-3	TGTGCCAGCAGCAACTTCTGGACCCCTACGAATACGCAGTATTTT	CASSNFWTPTNTQYF
NA	TRBV5-1	NA	TRBJ1-4	TGCGCCAGCAGCGAACCGGGCTCAACTAATGAAAAACTGTTTTTT	CASSEPGSTNEKLFF
NA	TRBV10-3	NA	TRBJ1-2	TGTGCCACCGAGGGGGACCCATACGGGACTAACTATGGCTACACCTTC	CATEGDPYGTNYGYTF
few	TRBV2	NA	TRBJ2-5	TGTGCCAGCACCCCCACGGGGGAGACCCAGTACTTC	CASTPTGETQYF
NA	TRBV13	TRBD1	TRBJ2-7	TGTGCCAGCAGCTTAGGGAACAGGGGTTACGAGCAGTACTTC	CASSLGNRGYEQYF
NA	TRBV7-9	NA	TRBJ1-1	TGTGCCAGCAGCCAGCTAGGGGTCACTGAAGCTTTCTTT	CASSQLGVTEAFF
NA	TRBV7-8	NA	TRBJ1-2	TGTGCCAGCAGCTTAGGGAGCGGTTCTAACTATGGCTACACCTTC	CASSLGSGSNYGYTF
once	TRBV10-3	NA	TRBJ1-4	TGTGCCATCAGTGAGCTCAATGAAAAACTGTTTTTT	CAISELNEKLFF
NA	TRBV20-1	NA	TRBJ1-2	TGCAGTGTCGGTAACTATGGCTACACCTTC	CSVGNYGYTF
NA	TRBV10-1	TRBD2	TRBJ2-5	TGCGCCAGCAGTGAGTCGGCTAGCGGGGGGCAAGAGACCCAGTACTTC	CASSESASGGQETQYF
NA	TRBV1	NA	TRBJ1-6	TGCACCAGCAGCCCGATAGACAGGACCCGGATTAATTCACCCCTCCACTTT	CTSSPIDRTRINSPLHF
NA	TRBV5-1	NA	TRBJ1-4	TGCGCCAGCAGCTTGGAGGGGCTTGGTGAAAAACTGTTTTTT	CASSLEGLGEKLFF
NA	TRBV19	TRBD2	TRBJ2-7	TGTGCCAGTACCCCGAGAAGCGGGGGGGCAATGAACGAGCAGTACTTC	CASTPRSGGAMNEQYF
NA	TRBV9	NA	TRBJ2-2	TGTGCCAGCAGCGACTTGGTTACCGGGGAGCTGTTTTTT	CASSDLVTGELFF
NA	TRBV2	NA	TRBJ2-1	TGTGCCAGCAGTGAAAACAGCTACGAGCAGTTCTTC	CASSENSYEQFF
NA	TRBV9	NA	TRBJ2-3	TGTGCCAGCAGCGTTGGCTTGAAACCAGATACGCAGTATTTT	CASSVGLKPDTQYF
few	TRBV29-1	TRBD1	TRBJ1-1	TGCAGCGTCGCAGGGACAGGGGGTACTGAAGCTTTCTTT	CSVAGTGGTEAFF
few	TRBV4-1	NA	TRBJ2-3	TGCGCCAGCAGCCAAGGTATCCGGGGGGCCACAGATACGCAGTATTTT	CASSQGIRGATDTQYF
NA	TRBV14	NA	TRBJ2-3	TGTGCCAGCAGCCAAGAGCGGGGGCCTGTCACAGATACGCAGTATTTT	CASSQERGPVTDTQYF
once	TRBV5-1	NA	TRBJ2-7	TGCGCCAGCAGCTTGTACTTCAACTCCTACGAGCAGTACTTC	CASSLYFNSYEQYF
NA	TRBV2	NA	TRBJ1-5	TGTGCCAGCACCAGAAATAGCAATCAGCCCCAGCATTTT	CASTRNSNQPQHF
once	TRBV6-1	NA	TRBJ2-5	TGTGCCAGCAATTCAGGGAGAGAGACCCAGTACTTC	CASNSGRETQYF
NA	TRBV2	NA	TRBJ1-1	TGTGCCAGCAGTGAAGCGCCGGGGGTACGAGCTTTCTTT	CASSEAPGVRAFF
NA	TRBV6-5	NA	TRBJ1-1	TGTGCCAGCCGACGGGCGGTTGGTGATGAAGCTTTCTTT	CASRRAVGDEAFF
NA	TRBV19	NA	TRBJ1-5	TGTGCCAGTAGTCGGGACGGACCTAGCAATCAGCCCCAGCATTTT	CASSRDGPSNQPQHF
NA	TRBV2	NA	TRBJ1-3	TGTGCCAGCAGTGACGGCTTCCGCGACACCATATATTTT	CASSDGFRDTIYF
NA	TRBV7-2	TRBD2	TRBJ2-2	TGTGCCAGCAGCTTAGGGTCCGGGACTAGGGTCGCCGGGGAGCTGTTTTTT	CASSLGSGTRVAGELFF
NA	TRBV4-1	NA	TRBJ2-7	TGCGCCAGCAGCCAAATCGGAGGGACAGTTGGCTACGAGCAGTACTTC	CASSQIGGTVGYEQYF
NA	TRBV6-5	NA	TRBJ2-5	TGTGCCAGCACCACCAGGGGGGTAGAGACCCAGTACTTC	CASTTRGVETQYF
NA	TRBV4-2	NA	TRBJ1-1	TGTGCCAGCAGCAGAGCGCGGGATGAAGCTTTCTTT	CASSRARDEAFF
NA	TRBV5-1	TRBD1	TRBJ1-3	TGCGCCAGCAGCGCCGGACAGGGGGCCTCTGGAAACACCATATATTTT	CASSAGQGASGNTIYF